What follows are 13 T cell receptor beta chains derived from one specimen sequenced in a study of graft-versus-host responses after intestinal transplantation. No cognate antigen is known for these TCRs. Sequencing used immunoSEQ multiplex PCR; TCRdb keeps in-frame clones, though not all of them. The table shows over 85,000 clones, with 94% occurring only once. The material sequenced was unstimulated CD4+ T cells sorted from spleen or lymph node cells, taken before transplant. The source of these receptors is a human donor who was the organ donor for an intestinal transplant.

V gene TRBV19 combines with J gene TRBJ1-6; D is unclear. Germline CDR1 and CDR2: LNHDA and SQIVND (reference sequence). V lost 4 bases to trimming and J lost 5 bases, with 12 bases between them. The length of the CDR3 is 15 residues. The chain's CDR3 is CASSTWEADNSPLHF. CDR3 nucleotide sequence: TGTGCCAGTAGTACGTGGGAGGCGGATAATTCACCCCTCCACTTT.

The rearrangement uses TRBV6-6 and TRBJ2-1, with D perhaps TRBD1 (6 bases). The CDR3 is 13 residues long. CDR1 is MNHNY and CDR2 is SVGAGI in the germline V gene (reference sequence). The V end lost 6 bases, the J end lost 4 bases, and 10 bases lay between the germline ends. This chain's CDR3 is CASRHREYNEQFF. CDR3 in DNA: TGTGCCAGCAGACACAGGGAGTACAATGAGCAGTTCTTC.

The CDR3 region is CASSFTSVSTDTQYF. The CDR3 DNA sequence: TGCGCCAGCAGTTTTACTAGCGTGAGCACAGATACGCAGTATTTT. The V gene is TRBV5-1, the J gene TRBJ2-3, with TRBD2 identical over 7 bases. The CDR3 is made up of 15 amino acids. The germline V gene encodes CDR1 SGHRS and CDR2 YFSETQ. The J segment lost 0 bases and the V segment lost 5 bases, leaving 6 bases of the junction unmatched.

In nucleotides, the CDR3 is TGCAGTGCCATTAAGGCCAACGTCCTGACTTTC. Translated: CSAIKANVLTF. The chain combines TRBV20-1 with TRBJ2-6; no clear D. The CDR3 is 11 residues long. V dropped 6 bases and J dropped 6 bases, with 6 bases sitting between them. Germline CDR1 and CDR2: DFQATT and SNEGSKA (reference sequence).

This clone was counted once. CDR3 bases: TGTGCCAGCAGCCAGAGGACAGGGCATGAAGCTTTCTTT. As protein: CASSQRTGHEAFF. The chain has TRBV27 and TRBJ1-1; 8 bases are shared with TRBD1. The CDR3 length is 13 residues. From germline, CDR1 is MNHEY and CDR2 SMNVEV (reference sequence). J was trimmed by 7 bases and V by 6 bases; bases with no gene match: 7.

V usage is TRBV6-1 and J usage is TRBJ2-3; D unresolved. Germline V gene sequence: CDR1 MNHNS, CDR2 SASEGT. The CDR3 is 15 residues long. Trimming removed 2 bases from V and 4 bases from J, with 13 bases in between. The CDR3 protein is CASSEHGKGADTQYF. In nucleotides, the CDR3 is TGTGCCAGCAGTGAACACGGTAAAGGTGCAGATACGCAGTATTTT.

This chain connects TRBV7-9 to TRBJ1-6; D not resolved. The V and J ends lost 1 base and 11 bases respectively, with 12 bases between them. Germline CDR1 and CDR2: SEHNR and FQNEAQ (reference sequence). This CDR3 has 14 residues. The CDR3 protein is CASSLDNSGAPLHF. The CDR3 DNA reads TGTGCCAGCAGCTTAGACAATTCAGGAGCACCCCTCCACTTT.

This clone was seen only once. This rearrangement joins TRBV6-5 to TRBJ2-7; D is unclear. V was clipped by 5 bases and J by 6 bases, with 14 bases between them. This CDR3 is built from 13 residues. The germline gives CDR1 MNHEY, CDR2 SVGAGI. CDR3 sequence reads: CASSALRVGEQYF. The CDR3 nucleotides read TGTGCCAGCAGTGCGCTAAGGGTGGGCGAGCAGTACTTC.

The chain is built from TRBV27 and TRBJ1-2; weak D call: TRBD1 (5 bases). Trimming shortened V by 5 bases and J by 4 bases, and 17 bases separated the two germline ends. The CDR3 runs 15 residues. CDR1 and CDR2 from the germline V gene are MNHEY and SMNVEV (reference sequence). CDR3 protein: CASSRKGTEAYGYTF. In DNA, the CDR3 is TGTGCCAGCAGTCGAAAAGGGACCGAAGCCTATGGCTACACCTTC.

This chain links TRBV23-1 with TRBJ1-6, with D maybe TRBD1 (5 bases). TRBV23-1 is given ORF status, its function remaining uncertain. There are 16 residues in the CDR3. V lost 6 bases and J 10 bases, leaving 22 bases between the germline ends. CDR3 in DNA: TGCGCCAGCAGCACGAGGGCCAGGGAATTAGGATCACCCCTCCACTTT. The encoded protein is CASSTRARELGSPLHF.

The V gene is TRBV4-3, the J gene TRBJ1-1; D remains unclear. The V gene's germline CDR1 is LGHNA and CDR2 YSLEER. The ends were cut back, 1 base at V and 3 bases at J, with 9 bases in the middle. CDR3 length: 14 residues. The CDR3 is CASSQVGIYTEAFF. CDR3 DNA: TGCGCCAGCAGCCAAGTAGGGATATACACTGAAGCTTTCTTT.

The DNA for the CDR3 is TGTGCCAGCAGTGAATCTAGCGGGGGGTGGAATGAGCAGTTCTTC. Translated, it gives CASSESSGGWNEQFF. The gene calls are TRBV6-1 and TRBJ2-1; 11 bases match TRBD2. This CDR3 spans 15 amino acids. CDR1 is MNHNS and CDR2 is SASEGT in the germline V gene. V trimming: 2 bases; J trimming: 7 bases; junction bases outside the gene matches: 4.

V gene TRBV5-1 combines with J gene TRBJ1-6; 8 nucleotides line up with TRBD1. J gave up 7 bases and V 3 bases, and 9 bases lay outside the gene matches. The CDR3 runs to 16 residues. CDR1 is SGHRS and CDR2 is YFSETQ in the germline V gene. CDR3 amino acids: CASSSTTGVGNSPLHF. In DNA, the CDR3 is TGCGCCAGCAGCTCTACGACAGGGGTGGGGAATTCACCCCTCCACTTT.